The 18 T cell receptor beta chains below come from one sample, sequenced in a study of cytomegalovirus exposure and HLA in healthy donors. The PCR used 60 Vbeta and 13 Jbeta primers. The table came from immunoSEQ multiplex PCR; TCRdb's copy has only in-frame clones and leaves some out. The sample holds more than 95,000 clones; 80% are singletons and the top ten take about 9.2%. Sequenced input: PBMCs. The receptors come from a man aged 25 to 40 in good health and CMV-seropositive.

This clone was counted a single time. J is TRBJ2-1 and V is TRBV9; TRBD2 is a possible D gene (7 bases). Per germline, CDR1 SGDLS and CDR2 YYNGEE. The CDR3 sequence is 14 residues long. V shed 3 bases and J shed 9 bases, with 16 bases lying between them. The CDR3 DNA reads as TGTGCCAGCAGCGCCCTGGGGGGGGCACTTGAGCAGTTCTTC. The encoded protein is CASSALGGALEQFF.

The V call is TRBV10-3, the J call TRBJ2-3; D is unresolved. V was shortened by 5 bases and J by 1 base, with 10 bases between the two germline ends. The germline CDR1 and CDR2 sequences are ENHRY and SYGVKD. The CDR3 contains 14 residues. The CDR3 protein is CAISYSQGTDTQYF. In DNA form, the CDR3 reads TGTGCCATCAGTTATTCCCAGGGCACAGATACGCAGTATTTT.

The CDR3 is CASSRLAGADEQYF. The CDR3 region has the DNA TGTGCCAGTAGTAGACTAGCGGGGGCTGACGAGCAGTACTTC. This chain links TRBV19 with TRBJ2-7; 12 bases map to TRBD2. V was clipped by 4 bases and J by 5 bases; unmatched bases: 3. Germline V CDR1 and CDR2: LNHDA, SQIVND (reference sequence). This CDR3 has 14 amino acids.

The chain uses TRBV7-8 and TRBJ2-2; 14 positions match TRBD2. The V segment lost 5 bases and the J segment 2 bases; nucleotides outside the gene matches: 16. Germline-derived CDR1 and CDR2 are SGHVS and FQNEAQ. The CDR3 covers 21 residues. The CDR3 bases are TGTGCCAGCAGCCCCCTCAGGGGACTAGCGGGGGCCACCCAAAACACCGGGGAGCTGTTTTTT. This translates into CASSPLRGLAGATQNTGELFF.

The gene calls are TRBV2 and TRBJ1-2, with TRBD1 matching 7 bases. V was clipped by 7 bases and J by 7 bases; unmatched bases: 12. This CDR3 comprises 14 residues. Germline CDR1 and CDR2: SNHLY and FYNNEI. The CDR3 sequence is CASTELTGVGGYTF. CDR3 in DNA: TGTGCCAGCACCGAATTAACAGGGGTGGGTGGCTACACCTTC.

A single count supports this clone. CDR3 residues: CASSFRTETPLHF. For the CDR3, the DNA is TGCGCCAGCAGCTTCCGGACAGAGACACCCCTCCACTTT. This chain joins TRBV4-1 and TRBJ1-6; maybe TRBD1 (6 bases). The CDR3 is 13 residues long. The germline gives CDR1 MGHRA, CDR2 YSYEKL. The V and J ends lost 5 bases and 11 bases respectively, with 13 bases between them.

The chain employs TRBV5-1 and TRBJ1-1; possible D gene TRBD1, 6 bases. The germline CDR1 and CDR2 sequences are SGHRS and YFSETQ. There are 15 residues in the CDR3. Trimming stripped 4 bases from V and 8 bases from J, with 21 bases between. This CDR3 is CASSPSAVGAGEAFF. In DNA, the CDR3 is TGCGCCAGCAGCCCCTCCGCTGTGGGGGCCGGGGAAGCTTTCTTT.

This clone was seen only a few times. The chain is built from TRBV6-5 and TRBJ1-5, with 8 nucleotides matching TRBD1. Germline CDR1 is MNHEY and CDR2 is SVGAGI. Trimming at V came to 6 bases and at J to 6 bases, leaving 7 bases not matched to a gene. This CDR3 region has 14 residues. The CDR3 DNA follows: TGTGCCAGCAGCGACAGGGGAGCGGGTCAGCCCCAGCATTTT. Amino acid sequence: CASSDRGAGQPQHF.

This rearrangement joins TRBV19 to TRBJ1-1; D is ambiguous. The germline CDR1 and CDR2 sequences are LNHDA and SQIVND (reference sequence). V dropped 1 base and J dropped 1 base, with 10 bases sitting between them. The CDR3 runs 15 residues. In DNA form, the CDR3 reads TGTGCCAGTAGTATAGGTCCGTTTCCGAACACTGAAGCTTTCTTT. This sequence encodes CASSIGPFPNTEAFF.

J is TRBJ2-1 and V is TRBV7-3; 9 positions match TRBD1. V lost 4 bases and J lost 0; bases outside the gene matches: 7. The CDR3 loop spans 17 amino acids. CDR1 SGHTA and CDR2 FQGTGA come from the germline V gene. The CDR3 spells CASSYGTGTSSYNEQFF. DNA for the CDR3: TGTGCCAGCAGCTACGGGACAGGGACTTCCTCCTACAATGAGCAGTTCTTC.

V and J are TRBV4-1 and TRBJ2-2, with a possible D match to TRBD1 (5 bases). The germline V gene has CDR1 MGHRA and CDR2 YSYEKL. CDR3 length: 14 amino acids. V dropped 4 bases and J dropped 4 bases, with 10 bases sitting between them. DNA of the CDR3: TGCGCCAGCAGCCCCCGGACAATCACCGGGGAGCTGTTTTTT. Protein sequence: CASSPRTITGELFF.

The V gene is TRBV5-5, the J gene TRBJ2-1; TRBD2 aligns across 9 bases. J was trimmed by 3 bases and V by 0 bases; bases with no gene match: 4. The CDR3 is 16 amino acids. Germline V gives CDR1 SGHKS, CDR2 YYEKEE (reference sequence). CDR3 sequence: CASSLGAGGSYNEQFF. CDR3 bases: TGTGCCAGCAGCTTGGGAGCGGGGGGTAGCTACAATGAGCAGTTCTTC.

CDR3 nucleotide sequence: TGCGCCAGCAGTCCAGACAGACTAGGGAAGAATACGCAGTATTTT. Translating gives CASSPDRLGKNTQYF. The chain has TRBV10-1 and TRBJ2-3; TRBD2 might be the D (6 bases). Germline V gives CDR1 WNHNN, CDR2 SYGVQD (reference sequence). CDR3 size: 15 residues. V lost 5 bases, J lost 7 bases, and 19 bases lay in between.

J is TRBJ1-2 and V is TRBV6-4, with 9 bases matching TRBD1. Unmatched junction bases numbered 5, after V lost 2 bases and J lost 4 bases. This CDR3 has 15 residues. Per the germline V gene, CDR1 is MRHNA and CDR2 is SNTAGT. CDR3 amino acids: CASSDTGQGTYGYTF. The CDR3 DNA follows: TGTGCCAGCAGTGACACTGGACAGGGGACCTATGGCTACACCTTC.

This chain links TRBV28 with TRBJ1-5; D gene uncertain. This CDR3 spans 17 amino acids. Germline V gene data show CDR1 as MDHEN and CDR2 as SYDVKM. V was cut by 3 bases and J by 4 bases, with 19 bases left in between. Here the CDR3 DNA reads TGTGCCAGCAGTTTCCTGCGGGGAGGTCAACTGAATCAGCCCCAGCATTTT. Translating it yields CASSFLRGGQLNQPQHF.

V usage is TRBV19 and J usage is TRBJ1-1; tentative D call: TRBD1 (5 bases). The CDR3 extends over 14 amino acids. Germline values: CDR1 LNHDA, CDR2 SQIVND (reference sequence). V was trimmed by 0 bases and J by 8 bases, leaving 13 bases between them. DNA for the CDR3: TGTGCCAGTAGTATAGATCTTTTTCCAGGGGAAGCTTTCTTT. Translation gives CASSIDLFPGEAFF.

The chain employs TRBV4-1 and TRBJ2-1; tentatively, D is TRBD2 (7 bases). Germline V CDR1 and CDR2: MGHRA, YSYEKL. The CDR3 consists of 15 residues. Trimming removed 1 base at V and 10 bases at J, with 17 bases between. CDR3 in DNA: TGCGCCAGCAGCCAAGTGAGCGGGACACACATGGAGCAGTTCTTC. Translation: CASSQVSGTHMEQFF.

The CDR3 sequence: CSIVGQGLNYGYTF. The CDR3 nucleotides read TGCAGCATTGTGGGGCAGGGACTTAACTATGGCTACACCTTC. The rearrangement joins TRBV29-1 to TRBJ1-2; D is possibly TRBD1 (5 bases). The CDR3 is made up of 14 amino acids. Germline-derived CDR1 and CDR2 are SQVTM and ANQGSEA. V was clipped by 8 bases and J by 1 base, with 17 bases between them. Drawing the rest from reference TRBV29-1 and TRBJ1-2, the complete variable domain is SAVISQKPSRDICQRGTSLTIQCQVDSQVTMMFWYRQQPGQSLTLIATANQGSEATYESGFVIDKFPISRPNLTFSTLTVSNMSPEDSSIYLCSIVGQGLNYGYTFGSGTRLTVV.